Below are 10 T cell receptor beta chains sequenced from a single sample in a study of blood T cells in healthy people across ages. A second PCR, run for roughly 7 to 12 cycles, used a sample-barcoded 5' primer plus a J-beta primer mix. TCRdb used MiXCR to reprocess the 5' RACE reads, holding one entry per CDR3 protein. This sample has roughly 1,300,000 distinct CDR3 sequences; approximately 60% occur once, and the top ten carry over 5.5%. Sample: blood. These receptors originate from a man between 18 and 35 years old in good health.

This chain links TRBV6-5 with TRBJ2-7; D remains ambiguous. This CDR3 has 14 amino acids. Germline V CDR1 and CDR2: MNHEY, SVGAGI. The germline V and J ends were trimmed by 2 bases and 5 bases, with 13 bases remaining between them. CDR3 residues: CASSYAAARDEQYF. The CDR3 region has the DNA TGTGCCAGCAGTTACGCGGCGGCTCGGGACGAGCAGTACTTC.

Regarding this clonotype: Its ends do not fully match the called genes, so a read error is possible. V is TRBV4-1 and J is TRBJ2-7; D is unresolved. CDR3 length: 13 amino acids. Looked up from germline, CDR1 is MGHRA and CDR2 is YSYEKL. The CDR3 here is CASSQDLGYERYF. In DNA, the CDR3 is TGCGCCAGCAGCCAGGATCTTGGCTACGAGCGGTACTTC.

The CDR3 DNA reads as TGTGCCAGCCGAGAAGGGAACATGATAAACTACGAGCAGTACTTC. This translates into CASREGNMINYEQYF. The chain links TRBV2 to TRBJ2-7; D ambiguous. Germline V lookup: CDR1 SNHLY, CDR2 FYNNEI. With 8 bases removed from V and 3 bases from J, the gap between germline ends came to 20 bases. The CDR3 runs to 15 residues.

This clonotype occurred a few times. This chain uses TRBV29-1 with TRBJ1-1, with a possible D match to TRBD1 (5 bases). The ends were cut back, 5 bases at V and 4 bases at J, with 17 bases in the middle. CDR1 is SQVTM and CDR2 is ANQGSEA in the germline V gene. The CDR3 loop spans 14 amino acids. Here the CDR3 reads CSVRPQALSTEAFF. The DNA for the CDR3 is TGCAGCGTTAGGCCACAGGCGCTATCCACTGAAGCTTTCTTT. The full variable domain, its missing parts supplied by reference TRBV29-1 and TRBJ1-1, is SAVISQKPSRDICQRGTSLTIQCQVDSQVTMMFWYRQQPGQSLTLIATANQGSEATYESGFVIDKFPISRPNLTFSTLTVSNMSPEDSSIYLCSVRPQALSTEAFFGQGTRLTVV.

This clonotype was counted once. V is TRBV25-1 and J is TRBJ2-3; D ambiguous. This CDR3 has 15 residues. In germline, CDR1 is MGHDK, CDR2 SYGVNS. V dropped 1 base and J dropped 2 bases, with 10 bases sitting between them. The CDR3 DNA sequence: TGTGCCAGCAGTGAATTGGGGAAGAACACAGATACGCAGTATTTT. Protein: CASSELGKNTDTQYF.

This clonotype turned up a few times. The chain carries TRBV6-5 and TRBJ1-1, with 11 positions matching TRBD1. Germline V gives CDR1 MNHEY, CDR2 SVGAGI. With V trimmed by 3 bases and J by 3 bases, 9 bases remained unmatched. This CDR3 region has 17 residues. CDR3 in amino acids: CASSYPGPGQGDTEAFF. CDR3 nucleotides: TGTGCCAGCAGTTATCCGGGACCGGGACAGGGGGACACTGAAGCTTTCTTT.

This clonotype was observed a handful of times. The CDR3 sequence is CASSQLMRDRGIAKNIQYF. Here the CDR3 DNA reads TGCGCCAGCAGCCAACTTATGCGGGACAGGGGAATAGCCAAAAACATTCAGTACTTC. The genes are TRBV4-1 and TRBJ2-4; 10 bases line up with TRBD1. The CDR3 contains 19 residues. Germline V CDR1 and CDR2: MGHRA, YSYEKL. Trimming cost V 2 bases and J 0 bases; bases outside gene matches: 10.

In this sample, this clonotype turned up a few times. The V and J genes are TRBV4-3 and TRBJ1-2; D remains ambiguous. Germline CDR1 LGHNA, CDR2 YSLEER. V gave up 3 bases and J gave up 4 bases, with 9 bases separating them. The CDR3 covers 13 residues. CDR3 coding DNA: TGCGCCAGCAGCCATGGGTCCAGCTATGGCTACACCTTC. Residues: CASSHGSSYGYTF.

This clonotype was counted between two and nine times. V gene TRBV27 combines with J gene TRBJ1-5; D gene uncertain. V lost 8 bases and J 3 bases, leaving 5 bases between the germline ends. Germline V lookup: CDR1 MNHEY, CDR2 SMNVEV (reference sequence). This CDR3 has 11 residues. The CDR3 spells CASGINQPQHF. The CDR3 DNA follows: TGTGCCAGCGGTATCAATCAGCCCCAGCATTTT.

This clonotype was detected a few times. The CDR3 sequence: CASSQATSGRRKSSTDTQYF. In DNA form, the CDR3 reads TGCGCCAGCAGCCAAGCGACTAGCGGGAGGCGGAAATCTAGCACAGATACGCAGTATTTT. The chain recombines TRBV4-1 with TRBJ2-3, with 13 bases lining up with TRBD2. This CDR3 contains 20 residues. Germline CDR1 MGHRA, CDR2 YSYEKL. Trimming at V came to 1 base and at J to 0 bases, leaving 10 bases not matched to a gene.